This T cell receptor beta chain was captured by sequencing in a study of blood T cell repertoires in COVID-19 (dated by TCRdb to the early 2020s). Study-level background: Samples covering the acute and convalescent phases of COVID-19 were provided by collaborators in the United States, Italy and Spain. Samples were obtained from the ongoing ImmuneRACE study (first 160 participants) and from over 1,000 subjects provided by 6 global collaborators. Sample metadata almost always included a de-identified subject ID, COVID-19 status, age in years and sex. The material from the prospective study consisted of cDNA or gDNA derived from T cells, B-cell-depleted T cells, or PBMCs. Subjects who had been exposed to COVID-19, were actively infected with it, or had recovered from it provided the deeply sampled blood TCRbeta repertoires that made up the dataset. Where HLA class I and class II types were available, the types were taken from metadata supplied by the sample provider, not from assay-based typing. The repertoires were released in a freely available public database intended as a resource for research on the immune response to SARS-CoV-2.

At one collaborating source in Seattle, patients were enrolled during active infection and were followed longitudinally through the course of disease. Each collaborating institution followed its own protocols to collect whole blood in K2EDTA tubes. Collaborator samples were shipped for TCRbeta analysis as frozen whole blood, isolated PBMCs, or DNA extracted from either sample type. TCRbeta CDR3 regions were amplified from genomic DNA by means of the immunoSEQ Assay, a bias-controlled multiplex PCR. In the authors' own workflow: Nucleated cell counts per sample were estimated from amplification of reference gene primers within the assay. To quantify the absolute abundance of each unique TCRbeta CDR3 rearrangement, sequence reads were collapsed and filtered. For each sample, productive Simpson clonality was calculated as the square root of Simpson's diversity index across productive rearrangements. TCRdb took this table from immuneACCESS and kept in-frame rearrangements with V and J called. Such tables lack part of the clones; where checked against another copy, unresolved V genes explain under half of the gap, and the rest is unexplained. V and J calls and clone size are those listed in that table; D and trimming were worked out from the DNA. The sample table contains about 300,000 clones; only one count was recorded for about four fifths of them. Roughly 1.5% of the sample is held by the ten biggest clonotypes.

The table lists this clone with a count of one. Its target antigen remains unknown. Base qualities were left out, and no much larger clone turns up one base away. Overall results and qualifications from the work: The quantity of clinical and demographic metadata differed by source and by participant and was supplied without curation.

There are 13 amino acids in the CDR3, from cysteine to phenylalanine inclusive. The kept DNA is CDR3 alone, 39 bases in frame from the first base. The germline V gene supplies CDR1 MNHEY and CDR2 SVGAGI. The germline V end is reduced by 4 bases and the J end by 6 bases; junction bases left unmatched: 5. The receptor was isolated from a human donor with COVID-19, enrolled during active disease. The donor label of this sample is uncertain. Sequencing was done on a sample of peripheral blood. Here the chain combines TRBV6-5 and TRBJ1-2, with 7 middle bases fitting TRBD1. CDR3 sequence: CASSLDRVDGYTF. The sequence in DNA is TGTGCCAGCAGTTTAGACAGGGTCGATGGCTACACCTTC.